The rows below give T cell receptor beta chains drawn from one sample of a study of shared clonotypes between healthy human individuals. Clones were read by immunoSEQ multiplex PCR, and TCRdb kept only the in-frame ones, dropping some. The sample consists of about 530,000 clones, approximately 79% of them appearing once. Material for sequencing was PBMCs. These receptors all stem from a woman between 35 and 50 years old in good health. Some clones in this sample may be carry-over from other donors' samples. The CDR3 runs from the conserved cysteine through the conserved F or W.

J | V | CDR3
TRBJ1-5 | TRBV10-3 | CATSTGTLSNQPQHF
TRBJ1-3 | TRBV4-2 | CASSQVGTGVGNTIYF
TRBJ2-7 | TRBV9 | CASSQTVGTSGFYEQYF
TRBJ2-3 | TRBV25-1 | CASSEWAGQTSTDTQYF
TRBJ1-2 | TRBV28 | CASIGGWTGVYGYTF
TRBJ2-5 | TRBV2 | CASSAGQYQETQYF
TRBJ2-2 | TRBV10-3 | CAISELPGTTNTGELFF
TRBJ2-5 | TRBV28 | CASSFGTVWGGETQYF
TRBJ2-1 | TRBV7-9 | CASSLAGRLAGNNEQFF
TRBJ2-1 | TRBV11-2 | CASSFQGLPGNEQFF
TRBJ2-1 | TRBV7-2 | CASRIKTGAYNEQFF
TRBJ1-6 | TRBV5-1 | CASSLEQGPPLHF
TRBJ1-3 | TRBV5-4 | CASSLDTSGNTIYF
TRBJ1-1 | TRBV28 | CASSFPGLGGIGTEAFF
TRBJ2-2 | TRBV5-1 | CASSFLTGSGTGELFF
TRBJ2-1 | TRBV5-5 | CASSRDRFDYNEQFF
TRBJ2-1 | TRBV5-8 | CASSLPGTKQFF
TRBJ1-1 | TRBV7-9 | CASSLGFTGESEAFF
TRBJ2-1 | TRBV7-3 | CANSPRASFYNEQFF
NA | TRBV28 | CASPLQGTVCEQYF
TRBJ2-1 | TRBV11-2 | CASSFAGDDEQFF
TRBJ2-3 | TRBV19 | CASQHAGGRSTDTQYF
TRBJ2-1 | TRBV5-5 | CASNWAGRPYNEQFF
TRBJ2-1 | TRBV18 | CASSPEAGAYNEQFF
TRBJ2-1 | TRBV4-1 | CASSHPLRDRVSNNEQFF
TRBJ1-2 | TRBV28 | CASSPPGQGAYGYTF
TRBJ1-1 | TRBV5-1 | CASSLEGRGTEAFF
TRBJ2-1 | TRBV15 | CATSSVGLAGGGSYNEQFF
TRBJ2-5 | TRBV30 | CAWRGLAGVGTQYF
TRBJ2-1 | TRBV11-2 | CASSLLGLAGSEQFF
TRBJ1-1 | TRBV7-2 | CASSFGSNTEAFF
TRBJ2-5 | TRBV7-9 | CASRKRESYQETQYF
TRBJ2-1 | TRBV10-3 | CAISESMTGSYNEQFF
TRBJ1-1 | TRBV7-3 | CASSVTGVLDTEAFF
TRBJ2-6 | TRBV9 | CASSSQNSGANVLTF
TRBJ2-1 | TRBV9 | CASSVGSREGYNEQFF
TRBJ1-1 | TRBV9 | CASSVGRVMSTEAFF
TRBJ1-1 | TRBV15 | CATSLDWSEAFF
TRBJ1-4 | TRBV6-1 | CASRIATNEKLFF
TRBJ1-1 | TRBV30 | CAWKGTTNTEAFF
TRBJ1-2 | TRBV18 | CASTEQGPSYGYTF
TRBJ2-7 | TRBV5-1 | CASSLGLAGDQQYF
TRBJ1-4 | TRBV4-2 | CASSQARREKLFF
TRBJ2-1 | TRBV27 | CASSSPHSSGRDNEQFF
TRBJ2-2 | TRBV5-5 | CASSLEGLAGELFF
TRBJ2-7 | TRBV7-3 | CASSLTGPGSSYEQYF
TRBJ1-3 | TRBV29-1 | CSGGRADGNTIYF